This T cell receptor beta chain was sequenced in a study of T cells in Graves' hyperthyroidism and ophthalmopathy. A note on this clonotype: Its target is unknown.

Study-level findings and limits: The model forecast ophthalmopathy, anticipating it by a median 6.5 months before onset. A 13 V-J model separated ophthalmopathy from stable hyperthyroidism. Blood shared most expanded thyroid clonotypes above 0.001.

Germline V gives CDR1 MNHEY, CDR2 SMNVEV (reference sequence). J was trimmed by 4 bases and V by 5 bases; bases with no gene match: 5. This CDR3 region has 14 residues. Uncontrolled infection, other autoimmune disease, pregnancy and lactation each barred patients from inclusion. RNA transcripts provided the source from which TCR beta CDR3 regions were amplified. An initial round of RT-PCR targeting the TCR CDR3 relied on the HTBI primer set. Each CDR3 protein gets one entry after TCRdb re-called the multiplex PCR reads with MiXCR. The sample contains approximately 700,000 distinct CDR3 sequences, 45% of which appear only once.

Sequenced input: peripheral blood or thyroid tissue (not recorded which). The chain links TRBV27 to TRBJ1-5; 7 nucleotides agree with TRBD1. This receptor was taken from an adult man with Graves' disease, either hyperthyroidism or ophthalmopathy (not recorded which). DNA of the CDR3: TGTGCCAGCAGTCGCAGGGGGTTGAATCAGCCCCAGCATTTT. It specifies CASSRRGLNQPQHF.